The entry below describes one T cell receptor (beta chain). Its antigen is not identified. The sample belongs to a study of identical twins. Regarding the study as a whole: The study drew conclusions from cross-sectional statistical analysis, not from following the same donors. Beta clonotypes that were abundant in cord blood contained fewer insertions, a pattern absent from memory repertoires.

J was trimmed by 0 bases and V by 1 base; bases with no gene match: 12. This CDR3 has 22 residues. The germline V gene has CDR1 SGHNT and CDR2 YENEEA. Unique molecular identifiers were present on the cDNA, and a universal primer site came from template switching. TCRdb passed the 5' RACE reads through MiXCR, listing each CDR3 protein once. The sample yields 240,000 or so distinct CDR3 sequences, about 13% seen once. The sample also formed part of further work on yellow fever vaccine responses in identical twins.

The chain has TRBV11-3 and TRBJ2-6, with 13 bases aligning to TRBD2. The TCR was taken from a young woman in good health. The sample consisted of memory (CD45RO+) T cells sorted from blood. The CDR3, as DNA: TGTGCCAGCAGCTTAGTCCCACTAGCGGGAGGGCCGGCGCGCTCTGGGGCCAACGTCCTGACTTTC. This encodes CASSLVPLAGGPARSGANVLTF.